Listed below are T cell receptor beta chains from one sample, sequenced in a study of CD8 T cells in Susac syndrome. TCRdb recomputed calls from the immunoSEQ multiplex PCR reads with MiXCR, one row per CDR3 protein. Of hundreds of thousands of distinct CDR3 sequences detected, approximately 81% appear once; the ten largest clones hold approximately 0.11%. The sequenced material came from CD8+ T cells from PBMCs. The receptor source for this set is a human donor with multiple sclerosis. CDR3s include the opening cysteine and the closing phenylalanine or tryptophan. A D gene is named only where the DNA matches it firmly. Size is omitted from some rows. Given values are once, few, many or a class for expanded clones.

-	TRBJ1-2	-	TRBV9	CASSPRRGSDGYTF	TGTGCCAGCAGCCCTCGCAGGGGCTCAGATGGCTACACCTTC
-	TRBJ2-7	-	TRBV4-1	CASSLRDDNYEQYF	TGCGCCAGCAGCCTGAGGGACGACAACTACGAGCAGTACTTC
-	TRBJ2-1	-	TRBV12-3/TRBV12-4	CASRTAFGGLHEQFF	TGTGCCAGCAGGACCGCTTTCGGGGGTCTGCATGAGCAGTTCTTC
-	TRBJ2-2	-	TRBV28	CASSPLDSNTGELFF	TGTGCCAGCAGTCCCCTCGATTCCAATACCGGGGAGCTGTTTTTT
TRBD2	TRBJ2-7	-	TRBV5-4	CASSRTSGRRYEQYF	TGTGCCAGCAGTCGGACTAGCGGGAGAAGGTACGAGCAGTACTTC
-	TRBJ2-7	-	TRBV27	CASSLSGAASWQYF	TGTGCCAGCAGTTTATCAGGGGCCGCCTCGTGGCAGTACTTC
-	TRBJ2-3	-	TRBV27	CASSLQRVLADTQYF	TGTGCCAGCAGTTTACAGCGGGTCTTAGCAGATACGCAGTATTTT
-	TRBJ2-2	once	TRBV27	CASSFLGALGELFF	TGTGCCAGCAGTTTTTTGGGGGCGCTGGGGGAGCTGTTTTTT
-	TRBJ2-1	-	TRBV21-1	CASSVDPPGRTYNEQFF	TGTGCCAGCAGCGTTGACCCGCCGGGACGGACCTACAATGAGCAGTTCTTC
-	TRBJ2-7	-	TRBV20-1	CSANPDGTYEQYF	TGCAGTGCTAATCCGGACGGCACTTACGAGCAGTACTTC
TRBD1	TRBJ2-7	-	TRBV20-1	CSATEQGSGEQYF	TGCAGTGCAACTGAACAGGGGTCGGGCGAGCAGTACTTC
-	TRBJ1-2	-	TRBV27	CASSTGSPYGYTF	TGTGCCAGCAGTACAGGGTCCCCTTATGGCTACACCTTC
-	TRBJ1-5	-	TRBV19	CASSTRKGSYSNQPQHF	TGTGCCAGTAGTACCCGGAAGGGGAGTTATAGCAATCAGCCCCAGCATTTT
-	TRBJ1-2	-	TRBV30	CAWRGGGLWNGYTF	TGTGCCTGGAGAGGGGGGGGTCTGTGGAATGGCTACACCTTC
TRBD2	TRBJ2-4	-	TRBV13	CASSSHRGLADNTPIGDIQYF	TGTGCCAGCAGCTCCCACAGGGGACTAGCGGATAACACGCCTATCGGGGACATTCAGTACTTC
-	TRBJ2-7	-	TRBV4-1	CASSQGPASYEQYF	TGCGCCAGCAGCCAAGGGCCAGCCTCCTACGAGCAGTACTTC
TRBD2	TRBJ2-4	-	TRBV27	CASSLLAGVNIQYF	TGTGCCAGCAGTTTACTAGCGGGAGTCAACATTCAGTACTTC
TRBD2	TRBJ2-2	-	TRBV28	CASTWGGRGSRELFF	TGTGCCAGCACCTGGGGCGGGAGAGGCTCCCGGGAGCTGTTTTTT
-	TRBJ1-4	-	TRBV20-1	CSANSGLANEKLFF	TGCAGTGCCAATTCGGGGTTGGCTAATGAAAAACTGTTTTTT
TRBD1	TRBJ1-1	-	TRBV20-1	CSGDRNPAEAFF	TGCAGCGGGGACAGAAACCCTGCTGAAGCTTTCTTT
-	TRBJ2-7	-	TRBV2	CASSGQYF	TGTGCCAGCAGTGGGCAGTACTTC
-	TRBJ2-1	-	TRBV19	CASRGGFPHEQLF	TGTGCCAGTAGAGGCGGGTTTCCCCATGAGCAGCTCTTC
-	TRBJ2-7	few	TRBV4-2	CASSHTEGHPVDEQYF	TGTGCCAGCAGCCACACTGAGGGACACCCCGTCGACGAGCAGTACTTC
-	TRBJ2-1	-	TRBV29-1	CSVDPYEQFF	TGCAGCGTTGACCCCTATGAGCAGTTCTTC
-	TRBJ1-2	-	TRBV3-1	CASSQETNYGYTF	TGTGCCAGCAGCCAAGAAACTAACTATGGCTACACCTTC
TRBD1	TRBJ2-4	-	TRBV19	CASSTRQGLAKNIQYF	TGTGCCAGTAGTACCCGACAGGGGCTAGCCAAAAACATTCAGTACTTC
-	TRBJ1-1	-	TRBV19	CASSPYGAEAFF	TGTGCCAGTAGTCCATATGGCGCTGAAGCTTTCTTT
TRBD2	TRBJ2-7	-	TRBV4-1	CASSQVGTSGRVYEQYF	TGCGCCAGCAGCCAAGTTGGGACTAGCGGGAGAGTCTACGAGCAGTACTTC
-	TRBJ1-5	-	TRBV28	CASSLVFSGGLYSNQPQHF	TGTGCCAGCAGCCTAGTTTTTTCGGGGGGTCTTTATAGCAATCAGCCCCAGCATTTT
-	TRBJ1-5	once	TRBV20-1	CSARDSGEFNQPQHF	TGCAGTGCTAGAGATTCAGGGGAGTTCAATCAGCCCCAGCATTTT
-	TRBJ2-1	-	TRBV24-1	CATSDFPGVNEQFF	TGTGCCACCAGTGATTTTCCCGGGGTGAATGAGCAGTTCTTC
TRBD1	TRBJ2-5	-	TRBV11-2	CASSPWTGEVNVYQETQYF	TGTGCCAGCAGCCCCTGGACAGGGGAAGTCAACGTGTACCAAGAGACCCAGTACTTC
-	TRBJ2-7	-	TRBV2	CASSDPYEQYF	TGTGCCAGCAGTGACCCCTACGAGCAGTACTTC
TRBD2	TRBJ2-3	-	TRBV9	CASSRSRREDTDTQYF	TGTGCCAGCAGCAGGTCTAGGCGGGAGGACACAGATACGCAGTATTTT
-	TRBJ2-1	once	TRBV6-1	CASSEPFSSYNEQFF	TGTGCCAGCAGTGAACCGTTTTCTTCCTACAATGAGCAGTTCTTC
TRBD2	TRBJ2-3	-	TRBV12-3/TRBV12-4	CASSLTSGALDTQYF	TGTGCCAGCAGCTTGACTAGCGGGGCCCTAGATACGCAGTATTTT
-	TRBJ2-1	-	TRBV14	CASSQRLALNEQFF	TGTGCCAGCAGCCAGCGTCTGGCTTTAAATGAGCAGTTCTTC
-	TRBJ2-2	-	TRBV4-1	CASSHRGGSTGELFF	TGCGCCAGCAGTCACAGGGGGGGGAGCACCGGGGAGCTGTTTTTT
TRBD1	TRBJ2-1	-	TRBV25-1	CASSGRQGTDLPTYNEQFF	TGTGCCAGCAGTGGACGACAGGGGACGGACCTACCTACCTACAATGAGCAGTTCTTC
-	TRBJ1-6	-	TRBV5-5	CASSSTDFLYNSPLHF	TGTGCCAGCAGCTCGACAGATTTCCTATATAATTCACCCCTCCACTTT
-	TRBJ2-3	-	TRBV20-1	CSASGLIGLLGADTQYF	TGCAGTGCTAGCGGTTTAATCGGTCTGCTGGGGGCAGATACGCAGTATTTT
TRBD1	TRBJ1-2	-	TRBV2	CASRGTAHGYTF	TGTGCCAGCAGGGGGACAGCTCATGGCTACACCTTC
-	TRBJ2-3	-	TRBV12-3/TRBV12-4	CATLRGSSTDTQYF	TGTGCCACTCTACGAGGGAGCAGCACAGATACGCAGTATTTT
-	TRBJ2-1	-	TRBV28	CASSPGQALAEQFF	TGTGCCAGCAGTCCGGGACAAGCCTTGGCGGAGCAGTTCTTC
-	TRBJ2-7	-	TRBV30	CAWSTAHPDEQYF	TGTGCCTGGAGTACGGCTCACCCGGATGAGCAGTACTTC
-	TRBJ2-1	-	TRBV5-6	CASSWGQGHEQFF	TGTGCCAGCAGCTGGGGCCAGGGTCATGAGCAGTTCTTC
TRBD2	TRBJ2-3	-	TRBV7-6	CASSLVASGRADTQYF	TGTGCCAGCAGCTTAGTGGCTAGCGGGAGGGCAGATACGCAGTATTTT
-	TRBJ2-2	-	TRBV27	CASSPWSPGELFF	TGTGCCAGCAGCCCCTGGTCCCCCGGGGAGCTGTTTTTT
TRBD2	TRBJ2-7	-	TRBV27	CASSRLAESYEQYF	TGTGCCAGCAGCAGACTAGCGGAGTCCTACGAGCAGTACTTC
TRBD2	TRBJ2-5	-	TRBV9	CASSWTSGFQETQYF	TGTGCCAGCAGCTGGACTAGCGGCTTCCAAGAGACCCAGTACTTC
-	TRBJ2-7	-	TRBV24-1	CATSATTGNGEQYF	TGTGCCACCAGTGCCACAACAGGGAATGGCGAGCAGTACTTC
-	TRBJ2-3	-	TRBV3-1	CASSQELGPSDTQYF	TGTGCCAGCAGCCAAGAATTAGGGCCGTCGGATACGCAGTATTTT
-	TRBJ2-7	-	TRBV30	CAWRKRRAVEQYF	TGTGCCTGGAGGAAGCGGAGGGCCGTGGAGCAGTACTTC
TRBD1	TRBJ1-5	-	TRBV6-1	CASSESGQGAQQPQHF	TGTGCCAGCAGTGAATCAGGACAGGGGGCCCAGCAGCCCCAGCATTTT